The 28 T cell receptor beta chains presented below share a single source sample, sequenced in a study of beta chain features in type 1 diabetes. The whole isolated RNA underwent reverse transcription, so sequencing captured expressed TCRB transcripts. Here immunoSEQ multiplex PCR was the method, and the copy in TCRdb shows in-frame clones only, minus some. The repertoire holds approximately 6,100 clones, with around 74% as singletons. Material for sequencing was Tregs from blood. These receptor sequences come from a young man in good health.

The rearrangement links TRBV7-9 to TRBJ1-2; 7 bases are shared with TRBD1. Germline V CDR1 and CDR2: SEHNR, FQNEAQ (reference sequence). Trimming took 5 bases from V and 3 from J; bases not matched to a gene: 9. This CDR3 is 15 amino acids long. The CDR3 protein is CASSDGQEFYYGYTF. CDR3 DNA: TGTGCCAGCAGCGACGGACAGGAGTTCTACTATGGCTACACCTTC. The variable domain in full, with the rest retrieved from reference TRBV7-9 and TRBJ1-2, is DTGVSQNPRHKITKRGQNVTFRCDPISEHNRLYWYRQTLGQGPEFLTYFQNEAQLEKSRLLSDRFSAERPKGSFSTLEIQRTEQGDSAMYLCASSDGQEFYYGYTFGSGTRLTVV.

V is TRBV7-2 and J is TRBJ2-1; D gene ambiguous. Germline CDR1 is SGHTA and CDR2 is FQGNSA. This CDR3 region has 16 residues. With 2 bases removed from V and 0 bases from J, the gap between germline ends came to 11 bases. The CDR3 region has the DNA TGTGCCAGCAGCTTATTTCCCACTTTCTCCTACAATGAGCAGTTCTTC. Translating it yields CASSLFPTFSYNEQFF.

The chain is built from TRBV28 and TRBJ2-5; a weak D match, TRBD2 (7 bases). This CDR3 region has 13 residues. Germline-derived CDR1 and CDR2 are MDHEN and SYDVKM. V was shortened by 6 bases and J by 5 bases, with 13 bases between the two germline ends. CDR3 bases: TGTGCCAGCAGCCGGGGGGCGTTGGAGACCCAGTACTTC. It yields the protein CASSRGALETQYF.

CDR3 sequence: CASSGKLGLADEQFF. CDR3 nucleotide sequence: TGTGCCAGCAGCGGCAAACTGGGACTAGCCGATGAGCAGTTCTTC. The V and J genes are TRBV7-8 and TRBJ2-1; 9 nucleotides line up with TRBD2. The CDR3 length is 15 residues. In germline, CDR1 is SGHVS, CDR2 FQNEAQ. V dropped 5 bases and J dropped 8; count of bases not matched to a gene: 10.

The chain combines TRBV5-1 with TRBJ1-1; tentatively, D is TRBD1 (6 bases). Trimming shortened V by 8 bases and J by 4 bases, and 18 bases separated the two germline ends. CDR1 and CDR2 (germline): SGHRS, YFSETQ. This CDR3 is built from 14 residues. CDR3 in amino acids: CASYPDRMSTEAFF. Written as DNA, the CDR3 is TGCGCCAGTTACCCCGACAGGATGAGCACTGAAGCTTTCTTT.

CDR3 DNA sequence: TGTGCCAGCAGCCCCACTAGCGGACCTTACAATGAGCAGTTCTTC. Amino acids: CASSPTSGPYNEQFF. The genes are TRBV7-3 and TRBJ2-1; 8 bases fit TRBD2. CDR3 length equals 15 residues. Trimming removed 5 bases from V and 4 bases from J; junction bases left unmatched: 7. Germline values: CDR1 SGHTA, CDR2 FQGTGA.

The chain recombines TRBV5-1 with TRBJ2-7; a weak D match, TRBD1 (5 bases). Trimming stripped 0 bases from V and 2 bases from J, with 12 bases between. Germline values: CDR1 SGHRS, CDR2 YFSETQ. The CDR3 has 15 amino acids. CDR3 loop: CASSLGAGLPYEQYF. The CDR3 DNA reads TGCGCCAGCAGCTTGGGGGCAGGGCTTCCCTACGAGCAGTACTTC.

CDR3 loop: CASISIRRGPKNIQYF. As DNA, the CDR3 is TGTGCCAGCATTTCTATTCGGCGGGGGCCCAAAAACATTCAGTACTTC. This sequence joins TRBV28 and TRBJ2-4; maybe TRBD2 (7 bases). The CDR3 extends over 16 amino acids. Trimming cost V 7 bases and J 2 bases, with 18 bases left between them. Germline assignment: CDR1 MDHEN and CDR2 SYDVKM.

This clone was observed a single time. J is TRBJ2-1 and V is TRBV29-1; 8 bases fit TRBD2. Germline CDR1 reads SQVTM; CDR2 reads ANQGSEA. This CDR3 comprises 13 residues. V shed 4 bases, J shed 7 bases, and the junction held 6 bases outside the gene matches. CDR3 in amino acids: CSVAGGPGNEQFF. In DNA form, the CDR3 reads TGCAGCGTTGCGGGGGGGCCGGGGAATGAGCAGTTCTTC.

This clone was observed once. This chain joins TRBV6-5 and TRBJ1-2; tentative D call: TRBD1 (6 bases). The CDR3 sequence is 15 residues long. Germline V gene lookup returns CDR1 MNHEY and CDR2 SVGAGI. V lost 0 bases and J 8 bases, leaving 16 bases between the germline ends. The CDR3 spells CASSYSNQGSTGYTF. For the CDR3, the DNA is TGTGCCAGCAGTTACTCGAACCAGGGGAGTACGGGCTACACCTTC.

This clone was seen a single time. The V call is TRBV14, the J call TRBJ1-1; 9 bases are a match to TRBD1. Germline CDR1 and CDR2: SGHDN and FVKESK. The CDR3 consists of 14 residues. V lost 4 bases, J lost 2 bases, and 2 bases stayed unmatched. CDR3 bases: TGTGCCAGCAGCCGGACAGGGGATAACACTGAAGCTTTCTTT. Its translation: CASSRTGDNTEAFF.

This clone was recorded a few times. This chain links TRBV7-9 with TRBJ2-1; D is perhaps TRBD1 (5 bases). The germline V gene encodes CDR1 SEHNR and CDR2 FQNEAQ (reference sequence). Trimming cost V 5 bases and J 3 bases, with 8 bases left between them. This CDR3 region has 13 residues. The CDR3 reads CASSNQGYNEQFF. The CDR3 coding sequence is TGTGCCAGCAGCAATCAGGGCTACAATGAGCAGTTCTTC.

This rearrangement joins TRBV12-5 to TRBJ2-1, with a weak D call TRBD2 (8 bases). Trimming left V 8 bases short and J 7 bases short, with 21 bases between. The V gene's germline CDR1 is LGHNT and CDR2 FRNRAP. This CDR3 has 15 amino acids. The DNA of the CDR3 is TGTGCTAGTAGGAGTCCAGGGGGACTAGAAAATGAGCAGTTCTTC. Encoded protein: CASRSPGGLENEQFF.

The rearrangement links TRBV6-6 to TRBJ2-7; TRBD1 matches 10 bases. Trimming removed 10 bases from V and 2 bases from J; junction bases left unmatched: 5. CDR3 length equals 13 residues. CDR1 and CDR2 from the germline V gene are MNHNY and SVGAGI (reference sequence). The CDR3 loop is CATLGTGAYEQYF. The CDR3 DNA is TGTGCCACGCTGGGGACAGGGGCCTACGAGCAGTACTTC.

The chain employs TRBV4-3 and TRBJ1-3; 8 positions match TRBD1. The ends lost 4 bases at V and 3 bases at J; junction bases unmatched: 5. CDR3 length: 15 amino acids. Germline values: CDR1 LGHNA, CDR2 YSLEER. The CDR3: CASSPIGQGGNTIYF. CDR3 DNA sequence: TGCGCCAGCAGCCCGATAGGACAGGGTGGAAACACCATATATTTT.

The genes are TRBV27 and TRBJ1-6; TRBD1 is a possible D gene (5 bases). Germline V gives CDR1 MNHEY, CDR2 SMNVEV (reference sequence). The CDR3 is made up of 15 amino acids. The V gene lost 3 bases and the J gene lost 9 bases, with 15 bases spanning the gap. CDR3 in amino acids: CASSLSSGLGSPLHF. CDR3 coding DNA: TGTGCCAGCAGTTTGTCTTCAGGGTTGGGTTCACCCCTCCACTTT.

The CDR3 nucleotides read TGTGCCAGTAGCCGGGACAGATCCTACGAGCAGTACTTC. It translates to CASSRDRSYEQYF. The J gene is TRBJ2-7, the V gene TRBV19, with 7 bases aligning to TRBD1. Germline V gene data show CDR1 as LNHDA and CDR2 as SQIVND (reference sequence). This CDR3 comprises 13 residues. Trimming took 6 bases from V and 1 from J; bases not matched to a gene: 3.

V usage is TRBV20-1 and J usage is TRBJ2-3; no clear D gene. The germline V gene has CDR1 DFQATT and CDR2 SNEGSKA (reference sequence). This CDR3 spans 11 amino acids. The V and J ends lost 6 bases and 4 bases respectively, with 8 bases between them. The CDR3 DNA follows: TGCAGTGCCCCACGCGCAGATACGCAGTATTTT. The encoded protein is CSAPRADTQYF.

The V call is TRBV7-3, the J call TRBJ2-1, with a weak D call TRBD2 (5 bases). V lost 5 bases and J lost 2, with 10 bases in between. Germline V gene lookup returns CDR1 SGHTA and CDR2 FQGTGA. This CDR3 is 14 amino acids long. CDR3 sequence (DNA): TGTGCCAGCAGCGCTTCCGGGGCCTACAATGAGCAGTTCTTC. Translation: CASSASGAYNEQFF.

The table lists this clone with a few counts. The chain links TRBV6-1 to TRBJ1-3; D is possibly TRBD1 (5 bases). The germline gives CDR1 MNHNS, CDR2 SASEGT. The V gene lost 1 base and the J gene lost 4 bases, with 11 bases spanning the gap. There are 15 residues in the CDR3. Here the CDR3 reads CASSEVQGSGNTIYF. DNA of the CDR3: TGTGCCAGCAGTGAAGTCCAGGGCTCCGGAAACACCATATATTTT.

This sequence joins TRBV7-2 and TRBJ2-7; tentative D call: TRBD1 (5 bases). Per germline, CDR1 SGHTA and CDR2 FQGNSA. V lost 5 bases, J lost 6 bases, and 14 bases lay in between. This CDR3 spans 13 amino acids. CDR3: CASSGHSGGEQYF. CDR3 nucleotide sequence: TGTGCCAGCAGCGGACACTCGGGCGGCGAGCAGTACTTC.

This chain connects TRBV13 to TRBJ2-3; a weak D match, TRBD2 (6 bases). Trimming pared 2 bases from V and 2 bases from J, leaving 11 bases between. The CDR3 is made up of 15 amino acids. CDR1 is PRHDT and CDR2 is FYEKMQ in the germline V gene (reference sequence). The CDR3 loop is CASSLRSGVTDTQYF. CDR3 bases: TGTGCCAGCAGCTTAAGGTCGGGGGTCACAGATACGCAGTATTTT.

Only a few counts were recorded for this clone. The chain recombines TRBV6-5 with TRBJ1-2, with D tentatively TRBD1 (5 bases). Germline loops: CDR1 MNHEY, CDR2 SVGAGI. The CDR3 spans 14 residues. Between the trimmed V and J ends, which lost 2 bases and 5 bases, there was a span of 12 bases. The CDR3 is CASSYTRVLYGYTF. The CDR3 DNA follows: TGTGCCAGCAGTTACACCAGGGTGCTATATGGCTACACCTTC.

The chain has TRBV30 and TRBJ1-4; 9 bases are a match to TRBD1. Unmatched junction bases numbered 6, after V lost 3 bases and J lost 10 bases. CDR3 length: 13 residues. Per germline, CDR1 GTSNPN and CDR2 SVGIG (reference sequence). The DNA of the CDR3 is TGTGCCTGGAGCCCGGACAGGGGAGGAAAACTGTTTTTT. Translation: CAWSPDRGGKLFF. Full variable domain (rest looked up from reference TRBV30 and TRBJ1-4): SQTIHQWPATLVQPVGSPLSLECTVEGTSNPNLYWYRQAAGRGLQLLFYSVGIGQISSEVPQNLSASRPQDRQFILSSKKLLLSDSGFYLCAWSPDRGGKLFFGSGTQLSVL.

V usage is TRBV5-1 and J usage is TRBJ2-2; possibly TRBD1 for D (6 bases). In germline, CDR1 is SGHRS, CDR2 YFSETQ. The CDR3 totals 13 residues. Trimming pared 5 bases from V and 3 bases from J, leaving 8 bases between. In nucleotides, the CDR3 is TGCGCCAGCAGGGCAGGGGACACCGGGGAGCTGTTTTTT. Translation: CASRAGDTGELFF.

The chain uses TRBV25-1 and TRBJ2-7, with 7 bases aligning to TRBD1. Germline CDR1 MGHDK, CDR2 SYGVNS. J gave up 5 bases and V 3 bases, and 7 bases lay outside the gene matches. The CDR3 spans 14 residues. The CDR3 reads CASSDHWTGNEQYF. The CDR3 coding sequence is TGTGCCAGCAGTGACCACTGGACAGGTAACGAGCAGTACTTC.

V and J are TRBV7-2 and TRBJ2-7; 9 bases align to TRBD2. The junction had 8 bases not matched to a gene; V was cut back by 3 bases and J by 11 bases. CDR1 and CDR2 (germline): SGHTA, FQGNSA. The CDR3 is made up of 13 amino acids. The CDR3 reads CASSFRTSDREYF. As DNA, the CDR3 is TGTGCCAGCAGCTTTCGGACTAGCGATCGGGAGTACTTC.

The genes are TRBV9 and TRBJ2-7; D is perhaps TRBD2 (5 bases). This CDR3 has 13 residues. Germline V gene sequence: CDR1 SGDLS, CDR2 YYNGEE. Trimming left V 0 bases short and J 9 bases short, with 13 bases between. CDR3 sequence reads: CASSVGERSRQYF. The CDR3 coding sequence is TGTGCCAGCAGCGTAGGGGAGAGGTCCCGGCAGTACTTC.